The T cell receptor beta chain described here comes from a study of the immune and genomic landscape of osteosarcoma (dated by TCRdb to between 2020 and 2021). With respect to the entire study: The overall cohort was composed of a few dozen pediatric and adult patients with high-grade osteosarcoma, and a median age at diagnosis of around 30 years (range roughly 5-85) was recorded. The cohort was enriched for poor-risk disease, as unfavorable pathologic response to standard therapy was shown in 73% to 75% of the cohort and around 67% of the cohort were deceased. Patients in the overall cohort were around 60% male, and 70% to 85% presented with localized disease at diagnosis. To define immunogenic potential, the study profiled osteosarcoma specimens using whole genome, RNA and T-cell receptor sequencing along with immunohistochemistry and reverse phase protein arrays. To characterize the osteosarcoma immunogenomic landscape, the TCR sequencing results were combined with transcriptome, protein array and immunostaining data. An explanation for the limited clinical activity of immune checkpoint inhibitors in osteosarcoma was sought in the study. A couple of samples from the same tumor site were contributed by each of a few patients.

The study at large found these results: Overall, productive TCR clonality was low, with a mean of 0.09 and a maximum of 0.3, which suggests limited clonal expansion of T cells. Rather than matched normal tissue, external data from normal skin and healthy peripheral blood provided the clonality benchmarks. Along with the frozen tumor specimens, matched blood was collected from just a couple of patients. Although TCR productive clonality was higher in the immune-hot C3 cluster than in the cold C1 cluster, TCR productive clonality was still low overall. About 5 cases had a single hyperexpanded clone dominating the repertoire, and all had fewer than 100 T-cell clonotypes. Sample size was not determined by any statistical method, because osteosarcoma is rare and all possible samples were collected.

The specimens were post-treatment primary, local recurrence and metastasis tumors obtained from patients with a poor prognosis. TCR beta chain CDR3 regions were immunosequenced using the ImmunoSEQ Assay (Adaptive Biotechnologies). The original methods were these. The ImmunoSEQ Analyzer platform was used to export TCRB rearrangements, read counts, read proportions and gene usage. Using productive rearrangements, T-cell clonality was calculated as 1 minus Pielou's evenness. Clonal space homeostasis binned clonotypes as rare, small, medium, large or hyperexpanded (0.01 to 1 of the repertoire). TCR productive clonality was compared across immune clusters C1, C2 and C3 using the Wilcoxon rank sum test. The table was pulled from immuneACCESS by TCRdb, which kept in-frame rearrangements only. Such tables lose some clones; where checked, under half of the loss comes from unresolved V genes, and the rest has no known cause. The DNA gave D and trimming, while V, J and clone size come from that table. The sample data list 1,300 or so clones, and over 65% of these were observed just once. The ten largest clones take up over 7.5% of the sample.

About this clone: The antigen this receptor binds is unknown. No much larger clonotype is one base removed from it; base qualities were not supplied.

From a lookup of the germline V gene, CDR1 and CDR2 are ENHRY and SYGVKD. From its cysteine to its phenylalanine, the CDR3 spans 15 amino acids. Kept here is only the CDR3 DNA, which spans 45 bases and is read in frame from base 1. A distance of 15 bases separates the germline ends of V and J, which lose 2 bases and 4 bases respectively. Specimen: primary tumor tissue from the femur. The label giving this sample's cell subset or site can be read as: resected primary osteosarcoma tumor. Here the chain combines TRBV10-3 and TRBJ2-7; perhaps TRBD1 is the D gene, with 5 bases matching. The clonotype comes from a man in his thirties or forties with osteosarcoma. The age is the age at diagnosis. The CDR3 loop reads CAISEPVQGGYEQYF. The nucleotides are TGTGCCATCAGTGAGCCGGTTCAGGGTGGGTACGAGCAGTACTTC.